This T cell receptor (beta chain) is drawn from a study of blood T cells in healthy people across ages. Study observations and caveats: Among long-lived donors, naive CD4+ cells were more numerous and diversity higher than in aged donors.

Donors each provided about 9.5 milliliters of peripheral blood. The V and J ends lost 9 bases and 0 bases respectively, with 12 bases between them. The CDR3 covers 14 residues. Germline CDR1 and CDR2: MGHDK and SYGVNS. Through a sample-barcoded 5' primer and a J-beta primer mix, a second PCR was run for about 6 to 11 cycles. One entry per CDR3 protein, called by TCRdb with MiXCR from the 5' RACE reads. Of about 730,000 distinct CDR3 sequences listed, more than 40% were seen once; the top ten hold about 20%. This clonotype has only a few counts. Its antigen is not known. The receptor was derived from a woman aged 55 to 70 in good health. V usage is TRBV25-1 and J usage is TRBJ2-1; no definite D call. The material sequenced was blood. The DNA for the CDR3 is TGTGCCAGTCTAATGGAAAACTCCTACAATGAGCAGTTCTTC. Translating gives CASLMENSYNEQFF.